The rows below give T cell receptor beta chains drawn from one sample of a study of blood T cell repertoires in COVID-19. Clones were sequenced by immunoSEQ multiplex PCR, and TCRdb holds only the in-frame ones, with some missing. The sample includes under 300,000 clones, approximately 90% seen only once; the top ten take roughly 2.1%. Material: PBMCs or T cells enriched from blood (not recorded which). These TCRs come from a woman in her thirties or forties with acute COVID-19. Each CDR3 is given with its conserved first and last residue. Fields, in order: V gene, clone size, CDR3 protein. Clone sizes are given selectively: once, few, many, or a class where the clone is expanded.

>TRBV7-9|NA
CASSPHRGEQYF
>TRBV5-8|NA
CASSLGDRAQETQYF
>TRBV28|NA
CASTLGVLGQENTEAFF
>TRBV7-6|NA
CASSPLGGGRDEQFF
>TRBV7-9|once
CASSPTSGRDYNEQFF
>TRBV28|NA
CASRGRSILEQYF
>TRBV2|NA
CASSAAGALYNEQFF
>TRBV11-1|NA
CASSLVGGKTHNEQFF
>TRBV19|NA
CASRLNSGNTIYF
>TRBV7-9|once
CASLGGVTGELFF
>TRBV19|NA
CASSIGQDRVNEQYF
>TRBV7-9|NA
CASSSNPRAGAYEQYF
>TRBV5-1|NA
CASSPEGLTYNEQFF
>TRBV6-2/TRBV6-3|NA
CASSYKGRWYEQYF
>TRBV27|NA
CASRPGAGNTIYF
>TRBV7-2|NA
CASSYTLNAGNTEAFF
>TRBV19|NA
CASSISRQAEAFF
>TRBV30|NA
CAWSRTGATEAFF
>TRBV5-4|once
CASSPGQSSGANVLTF
>TRBV24-1|NA
CATSDPAGLPEKLFF
>TRBV11-2|NA
CASSPGQGAITEAFF
>TRBV7-8|NA
CASSRDPGGGEAFF